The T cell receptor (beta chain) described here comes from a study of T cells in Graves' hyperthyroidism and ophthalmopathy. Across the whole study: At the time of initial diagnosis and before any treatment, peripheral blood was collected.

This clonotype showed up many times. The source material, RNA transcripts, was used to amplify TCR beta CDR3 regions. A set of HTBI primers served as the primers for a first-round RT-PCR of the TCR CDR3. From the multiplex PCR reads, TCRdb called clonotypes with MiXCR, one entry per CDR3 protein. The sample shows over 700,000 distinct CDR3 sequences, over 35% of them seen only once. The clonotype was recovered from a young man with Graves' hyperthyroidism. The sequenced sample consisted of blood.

In DNA, the CDR3 is TGCAGTGCTAGAGTGGGACAGGGGCTAGCTAATTCACCCCTCCACTTT. Amino acid sequence: CSARVGQGLANSPLHF. The chain couples TRBV20-1 to TRBJ1-6; TRBD1 matches 10 bases. Germline loops: CDR1 DFQATT, CDR2 SNEGSKA (reference sequence). The junction had 6 bases not matched to a gene; V was cut back by 1 base and J by 6 bases. The CDR3 sequence is 16 residues long.